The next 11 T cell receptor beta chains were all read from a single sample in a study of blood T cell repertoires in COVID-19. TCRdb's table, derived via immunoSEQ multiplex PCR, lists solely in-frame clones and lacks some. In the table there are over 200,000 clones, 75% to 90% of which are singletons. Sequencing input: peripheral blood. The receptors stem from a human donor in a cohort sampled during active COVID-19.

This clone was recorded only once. The CDR3: CASSEADHQPQHF. For the CDR3, the DNA is TGTGCCAGCAGTGAGGCAGATCATCAGCCCCAGCATTTT. J is TRBJ1-5 and V is TRBV6-1; D gene uncertain. Germline CDR1 is MNHNS and CDR2 is SASEGT. This CDR3 contains 13 residues. Trimming took 3 bases from V and 5 from J, leaving 8 bases between them.

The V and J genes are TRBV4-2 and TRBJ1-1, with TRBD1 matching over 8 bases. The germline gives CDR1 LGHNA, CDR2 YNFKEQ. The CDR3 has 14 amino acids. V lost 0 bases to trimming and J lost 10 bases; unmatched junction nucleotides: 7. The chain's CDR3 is CASSQEVRTGPAFF. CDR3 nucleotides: TGTGCCAGCAGCCAAGAGGTTAGGACAGGGCCAGCTTTCTTT.

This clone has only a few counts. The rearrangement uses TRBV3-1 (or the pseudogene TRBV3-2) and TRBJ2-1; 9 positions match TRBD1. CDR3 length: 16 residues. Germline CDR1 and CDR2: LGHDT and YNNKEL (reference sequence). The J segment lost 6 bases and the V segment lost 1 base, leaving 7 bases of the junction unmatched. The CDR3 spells CASSQGGTGRPNEQFF. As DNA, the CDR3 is TGTGCCAGCAGCCAAGGAGGGACAGGGCGCCCCAATGAGCAGTTCTTC.

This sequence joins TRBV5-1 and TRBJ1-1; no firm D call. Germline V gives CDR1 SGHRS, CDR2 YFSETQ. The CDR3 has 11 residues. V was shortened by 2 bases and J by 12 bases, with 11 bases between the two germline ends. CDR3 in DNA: TGCGCCAGCAGCTTTCTCGGAGGTTCTTTCTTT. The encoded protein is CASSFLGGSFF.

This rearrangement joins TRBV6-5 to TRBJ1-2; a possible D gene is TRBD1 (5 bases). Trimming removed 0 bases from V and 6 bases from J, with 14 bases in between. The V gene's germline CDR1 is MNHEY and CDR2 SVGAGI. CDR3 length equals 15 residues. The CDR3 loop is CASSYSIGARDGYTF. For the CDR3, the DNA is TGTGCCAGCAGTTACTCGATAGGGGCCAGGGATGGCTACACCTTC.

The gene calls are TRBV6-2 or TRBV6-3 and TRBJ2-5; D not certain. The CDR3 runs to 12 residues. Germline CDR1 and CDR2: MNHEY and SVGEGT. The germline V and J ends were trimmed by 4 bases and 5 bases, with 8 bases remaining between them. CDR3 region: CASSSRTETQYF. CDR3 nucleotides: TGTGCCAGCAGTTCTAGAACCGAGACCCAGTACTTC.

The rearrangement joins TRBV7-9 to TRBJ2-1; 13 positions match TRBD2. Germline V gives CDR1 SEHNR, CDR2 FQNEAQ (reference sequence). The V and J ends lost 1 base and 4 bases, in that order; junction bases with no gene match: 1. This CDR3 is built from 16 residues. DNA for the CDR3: TGTGCCAGCAGCTTAGTGGGACTAGCGGGGTACAATGAGCAGTTCTTC. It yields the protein CASSLVGLAGYNEQFF.

CDR3 protein: CASSRDRELTGELFF. The CDR3 DNA sequence: TGTGCCAGCTCCCGGGACAGGGAGCTCACCGGGGAGCTGTTTTTT. The genes are TRBV18 and TRBJ2-2, with 9 bases identical to TRBD1. The germline gives CDR1 KGHSH, CDR2 LQKENI. The junction had 6 bases not matched to a gene; V was cut back by 6 bases and J by 4 bases. The CDR3 contains 15 residues.

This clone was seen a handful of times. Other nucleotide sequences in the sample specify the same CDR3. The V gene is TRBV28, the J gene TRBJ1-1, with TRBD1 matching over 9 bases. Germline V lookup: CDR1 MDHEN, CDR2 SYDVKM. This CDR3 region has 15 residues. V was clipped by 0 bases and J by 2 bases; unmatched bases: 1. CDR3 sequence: CASSLWTGGNTEAFF. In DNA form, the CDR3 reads TGTGCCAGCAGTTTATGGACAGGGGGAAACACTGAAGCTTTCTTT.

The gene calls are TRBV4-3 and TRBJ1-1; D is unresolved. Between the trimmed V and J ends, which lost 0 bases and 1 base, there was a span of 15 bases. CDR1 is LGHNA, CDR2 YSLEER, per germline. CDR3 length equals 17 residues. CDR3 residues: CASSQEWSPEKNTEAFF. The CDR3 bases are TGCGCCAGCAGCCAAGAATGGTCCCCGGAGAAGAACACTGAAGCTTTCTTT.

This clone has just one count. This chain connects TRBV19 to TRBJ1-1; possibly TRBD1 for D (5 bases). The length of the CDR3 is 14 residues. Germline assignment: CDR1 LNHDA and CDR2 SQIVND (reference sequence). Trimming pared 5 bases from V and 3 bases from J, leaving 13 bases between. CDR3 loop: CASSLAGPDTEAFF. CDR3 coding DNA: TGTGCCAGTAGTCTTGCGGGGCCTGACACTGAAGCTTTCTTT.